Below, 25 T cell receptor beta chains from the same sample are listed, as sequenced in a study of beta chain features in type 1 diabetes. Expressed TCRB transcripts were sequenced because the entire RNA isolate underwent reverse transcription. The table came from immunoSEQ multiplex PCR; TCRdb's copy has only in-frame clones and leaves some out. The sample has fewer than 350,000 clones, roughly a fifth seen once. Source material: naive CD4+ T cells from blood. These receptor sequences come from a woman in her late teens or twenties in good health.

This clone was seen a handful of times. The chain couples TRBV25-1 to TRBJ2-3, with D perhaps matching TRBD2 (6 bases). CDR3 length: 16 residues. V was trimmed by 1 base and J by 5 bases, leaving 16 bases between them. Germline V CDR1 and CDR2: MGHDK, SYGVNS. This CDR3 is CASSESLGGEVDTQYF. For the CDR3, the DNA is TGTGCCAGCAGTGAATCGTTGGGCGGGGAGGTAGATACGCAGTATTTT. Together with reference TRBV25-1 and TRBJ2-3, the CDR3 gives the full variable domain: EADIYQTPRYLVIGTGKKITLECSQTMGHDKMYWYQQDPGMELHLIHYSYGVNSTEKGDLSSESTVSRIRTEHFPLTLESARPSHTSQYLCASSESLGGEVDTQYFGPGTRLTVL.

The gene calls are TRBV2 and TRBJ2-5; D is perhaps TRBD2 (5 bases). The CDR3 is 13 residues long. CDR1 and CDR2 (germline): SNHLY, FYNNEI. Deletions cut 6 bases from V and 3 bases from J, with 11 bases between. For the CDR3, the DNA is TGTGCCAGCAGGAAACGGCGGGAAGAGACCCAGTACTTC. It encodes CASRKRREETQYF.

The V and J genes are TRBV2 and TRBJ1-5; maybe TRBD1 (6 bases). CDR1 and CDR2 (germline): SNHLY, FYNNEI. The CDR3 length is 14 residues. The V and J ends lost 5 bases and 2 bases respectively, with 10 bases between them. The CDR3 sequence: CASSPTGRNQPQHF. The CDR3 coding sequence is TGTGCCAGCAGTCCAACAGGGCGCAATCAGCCCCAGCATTTT.

This clone was seen a few times. The V gene is TRBV28, the J gene TRBJ2-5; D is uncertain. V was cut by 5 bases and J by 5 bases, with 12 bases left in between. Germline-derived CDR1 and CDR2 are MDHEN and SYDVKM. The CDR3 contains 13 residues. CDR3 nucleotides: TGTGCCAGCAGTACCTTTAGCTCGGAGACCCAGTACTTC. Amino acids: CASSTFSSETQYF.

The chain uses TRBV18 and TRBJ1-2; TRBD1 matches at 8 bases. Germline CDR1 KGHSH, CDR2 LQKENI. Germline trimming cut 2 bases from V and 6 bases from J; bases unmatched to any gene: 8. The CDR3 is 15 amino acids. CDR3 sequence reads: CASSPRSTGDDGYTF. CDR3 sequence (DNA): TGTGCCAGCTCACCAAGGTCGACAGGGGACGATGGCTACACCTTC. Using reference TRBV18 and TRBJ1-2 for the parts outside the CDR3, the full variable domain is NAGVMQNPRHLVRRRGQEARLRCSPMKGHSHVYWYRQLPEEGLKFMVYLQKENIIDESGMPKERFSAEFPKEGPSILRIQQVVRGDSAAYFCASSPRSTGDDGYTFGSGTRLTVV.

This clone has just a few counts. The gene calls are TRBV18 and TRBJ2-3, with a possible D match to TRBD2 (7 bases). The CDR3 is 15 residues long. The V end lost 3 bases, the J end lost 0 bases, and 10 bases lay between the germline ends. The V gene's germline CDR1 is KGHSH and CDR2 LQKENI. CDR3 nucleotides: TGTGCCAGCTCACCGGCGGGGGCTAGCACAGATACGCAGTATTTT. This codes for CASSPAGASTDTQYF.

The V call is TRBV7-9, the J call TRBJ1-2, with 7 bases aligning to TRBD1. With 5 bases clipped from V and 5 bases from J, the junction kept 8 bases outside the gene matches. Germline CDR1 and CDR2: SEHNR and FQNEAQ (reference sequence). This CDR3 comprises 14 residues. The CDR3 sequence is CASSAIDREYGYTF. As DNA, the CDR3 is TGTGCCAGCAGCGCCATAGACAGGGAATATGGCTACACCTTC.

The table lists this clone with a few counts. The V call is TRBV29-1, the J call TRBJ2-3, with 7 bases that match TRBD2. V shed 8 bases and J 5 bases; nucleotides not matched to a gene: 19. CDR1 is SQVTM and CDR2 is ANQGSEA in the germline V gene. The CDR3 runs to 16 residues. CDR3 nucleotide sequence: TGCAGCCTCACCCGCCCCACGGGAGGTATAAAAGATACGCAGTATTTT. This sequence encodes CSLTRPTGGIKDTQYF.

This clone has a handful of counts. The rearrangement links TRBV6-6 to TRBJ2-5, with TRBD2 matching over 8 bases. The CDR3 is made up of 13 amino acids. Germline-derived CDR1 and CDR2 are MNHNY and SVGAGI (reference sequence). V shed 6 bases and J 3 bases; nucleotides not matched to a gene: 3. As DNA, the CDR3 is TGTGCCAGCAGCTGGACTAGCAAAGAGACCCAGTACTTC. This gives the protein CASSWTSKETQYF.

This chain connects TRBV19 to TRBJ2-3; 8 positions match TRBD1. Germline V gives CDR1 LNHDA, CDR2 SQIVND (reference sequence). This CDR3 contains 15 residues. V gave up 7 bases and J gave up 3 bases; unmatched junction bases: 9. The DNA of the CDR3 is TGTGCCAGTACGACGGCAGGGGGCCCTACAGATACGCAGTATTTT. Protein sequence: CASTTAGGPTDTQYF.

This chain connects TRBV18 to TRBJ1-1; D is perhaps TRBD1 (5 bases). CDR3 length equals 14 residues. Germline-derived CDR1 and CDR2 are KGHSH and LQKENI. V dropped 0 bases and J dropped 4 bases, with 9 bases sitting between them. CDR3 DNA: TGTGCCAGCTCACCACCAGGGGCAGGCACTGAAGCTTTCTTT. Its translation is CASSPPGAGTEAFF. Together with reference TRBV18 and TRBJ1-1, the CDR3 gives the full variable domain: NAGVMQNPRHLVRRRGQEARLRCSPMKGHSHVYWYRQLPEEGLKFMVYLQKENIIDESGMPKERFSAEFPKEGPSILRIQQVVRGDSAAYFCASSPPGAGTEAFFGQGTRLTVV.

The CDR3 sequence is CASRRDTEAFF. CDR3 DNA: TGTGCCAGCAGACGGGACACTGAAGCTTTCTTT. This chain uses TRBV4-2 with TRBJ1-1; D not resolved. Germline values: CDR1 LGHNA, CDR2 YNFKEQ. The CDR3 runs to 11 residues. V was pared by 6 bases and J by 3 bases, with 5 bases between.

Only a few counts were recorded for this clone. The chain combines TRBV9 with TRBJ1-2; D is perhaps TRBD1 (6 bases). Germline values: CDR1 SGDLS, CDR2 YYNGEE. The V end lost 2 bases, the J end lost 4 bases, and 15 bases lay between the germline ends. The CDR3 loop spans 15 amino acids. CDR3 amino acids: CASSVQQGIAYGYTF. The CDR3 DNA sequence: TGTGCCAGCAGCGTTCAGCAGGGGATCGCCTATGGCTACACCTTC.

This chain uses TRBV7-9 with TRBJ1-5; D uncertain. In germline, CDR1 is SEHNR, CDR2 FQNEAQ (reference sequence). This CDR3 has 12 residues. Trimming pared 4 bases from V and 5 bases from J, leaving 6 bases between. The CDR3 protein is CASSSSDQPQHF. The CDR3 DNA reads as TGTGCCAGCAGCTCAAGCGATCAGCCCCAGCATTTT. The entire variable domain, with the rest obtained from reference TRBV7-9 and TRBJ1-5, is as follows: DTGVSQNPRHKITKRGQNVTFRCDPISEHNRLYWYRQTLGQGPEFLTYFQNEAQLEKSRLLSDRFSAERPKGSFSTLEIQRTEQGDSAMYLCASSSSDQPQHFGDGTRLSIL.

This clone was observed a handful of times. This chain links TRBV4-3 with TRBJ1-6; a weak D match, TRBD1 (5 bases). Germline V gives CDR1 LGHNA, CDR2 YSLEER. Trimming pared 0 bases from V and 10 bases from J, leaving 13 bases between. The CDR3 contains 15 residues. The CDR3 reads CASSQEVGATSPLHF. The CDR3 DNA reads as TGCGCCAGCAGCCAAGAAGTAGGGGCGACCTCACCCCTCCACTTT.

A single count supports this clone. The genes are TRBV18 and TRBJ2-1; D gene ambiguous. V was shortened by 6 bases and J by 7 bases, with 4 bases between the two germline ends. Per germline, CDR1 KGHSH and CDR2 LQKENI. The length of the CDR3 is 10 residues. CDR3 amino acids: CASSQNEQFF. The CDR3 DNA follows: TGTGCCAGCTCCCAGAATGAGCAGTTCTTC.

In its sample, this clone was seen a few times. This chain joins TRBV5-1 and TRBJ2-1, with 10 bases identical to TRBD2. Trimming cost V 0 bases and J 8 bases; bases outside gene matches: 8. In germline, CDR1 is SGHRS, CDR2 YFSETQ. The CDR3 is 16 residues long. The CDR3 region is CASSLVVASGSHEQFF. The DNA of the CDR3 is TGCGCCAGCAGCTTGGTAGTGGCTAGCGGGAGCCATGAGCAGTTCTTC.

This chain uses TRBV6-5 with TRBJ2-7; tentatively, D is TRBD1 (6 bases). CDR3 length: 15 residues. V was cut by 4 bases and J by 2 bases, with 15 bases left in between. Germline values: CDR1 MNHEY, CDR2 SVGAGI. The CDR3 DNA reads TGTGCCAGCAGTTTTCTCAGGGGAGTTACCTACGAGCAGTACTTC. Translated, it gives CASSFLRGVTYEQYF.

This chain connects TRBV6-1 to TRBJ2-7; perhaps TRBD1 as D (5 bases). Trimming cost V 7 bases and J 2 bases, with 9 bases left between them. This CDR3 contains 12 residues. The germline gives CDR1 MNHNS, CDR2 SASEGT. The CDR3 sequence: CASKGQAYEQYF. The DNA of the CDR3 is TGTGCCAGCAAAGGACAAGCCTACGAGCAGTACTTC.

The table lists this clone with a few counts. The V gene is TRBV4-3, the J gene TRBJ1-4, with 7 positions matching TRBD1. V shed 4 bases and J 7 bases; nucleotides not matched to a gene: 9. The CDR3 length is 15 residues. The germline V gene has CDR1 LGHNA and CDR2 YSLEER. CDR3 bases: TGCGCCAGCAGCCGGTTAGGGACAGCGGGTGAAAAACTGTTTTTT. It translates to CASSRLGTAGEKLFF.

The rearrangement uses TRBV18 and TRBJ2-6; D gene ambiguous. Germline V gene data show CDR1 as KGHSH and CDR2 as LQKENI. The length of the CDR3 is 15 residues. Trimming shortened V by 3 bases and J by 0 bases, and 6 bases separated the two germline ends. CDR3: CASSPPVSGANVLTF. Here the CDR3 DNA reads TGTGCCAGCTCACCGCCAGTCTCTGGGGCCAACGTCCTGACTTTC.

This clone came up a few times. The V and J genes are TRBV19 and TRBJ2-1; TRBD2 matches 14 bases. The germline gives CDR1 LNHDA, CDR2 SQIVND (reference sequence). CDR3 size: 16 residues. V gave up 2 bases and J gave up 6 bases; unmatched junction bases: 3. This CDR3 reads CASSIRLAGGVNEQFF. The CDR3 region has the DNA TGTGCCAGTAGTATAAGACTAGCGGGAGGGGTCAATGAGCAGTTCTTC.

This clone was seen only a few times. The chain couples TRBV2 to TRBJ2-3; no reliable D call. V shed 7 bases and J shed 0 bases, with 5 bases lying between them. CDR3 length: 12 residues. CDR1 and CDR2 (germline): SNHLY, FYNNEI. The CDR3 nucleotides are TGTGCCAGCAAGAGAAGCACAGATACGCAGTATTTT. Translated, it gives CASKRSTDTQYF.

This clone has a handful of counts. This chain links TRBV14 with TRBJ2-1, with 7 nucleotides matching TRBD2. Per the germline V gene, CDR1 is SGHDN and CDR2 is FVKESK. Trimming took 4 bases from V and 7 from J; bases not matched to a gene: 7. The CDR3 loop spans 14 amino acids. The CDR3 DNA reads as TGTGCCAGCAGCCCAGGACTAGATTGGAATGAGCAGTTCTTC. Protein product: CASSPGLDWNEQFF.

This clone has a handful of counts. The chain employs TRBV27 and TRBJ2-5, with 7 bases matching TRBD2. The end of the DNA aligns better with TRBJ2-7, so the J call may be wrong. The germline gives CDR1 MNHEY, CDR2 SMNVEV (reference sequence). CDR3 length: 16 residues. CDR3 in DNA: TGTGCCAGCAGTCCCCGGGTTGGGGGAGGGCCCTACGAGCAGTACTTC. Translation: CASSPRVGGGPYEQYF.